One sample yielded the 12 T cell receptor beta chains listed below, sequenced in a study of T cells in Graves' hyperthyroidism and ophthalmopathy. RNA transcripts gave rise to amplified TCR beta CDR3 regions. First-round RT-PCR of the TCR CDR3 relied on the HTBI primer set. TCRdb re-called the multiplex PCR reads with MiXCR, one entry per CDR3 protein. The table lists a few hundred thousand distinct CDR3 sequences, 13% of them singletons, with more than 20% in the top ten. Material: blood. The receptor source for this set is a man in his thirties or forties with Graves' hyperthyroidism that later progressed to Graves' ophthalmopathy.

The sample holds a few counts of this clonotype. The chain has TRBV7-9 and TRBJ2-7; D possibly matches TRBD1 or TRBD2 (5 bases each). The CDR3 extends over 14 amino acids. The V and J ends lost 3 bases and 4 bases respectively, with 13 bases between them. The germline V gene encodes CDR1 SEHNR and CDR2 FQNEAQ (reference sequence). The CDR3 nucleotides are TGTGCCAGCAGCTTCCGGGGACGACCATACGAGCAGTACTTC. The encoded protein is CASSFRGRPYEQYF.

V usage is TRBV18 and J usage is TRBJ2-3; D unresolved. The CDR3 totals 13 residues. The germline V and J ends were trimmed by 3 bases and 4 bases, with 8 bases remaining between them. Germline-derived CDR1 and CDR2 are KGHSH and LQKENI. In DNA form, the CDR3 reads TGTGCCAGCTCACCCTCTAGTTCAGATACGCAGTATTTT. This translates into CASSPSSSDTQYF. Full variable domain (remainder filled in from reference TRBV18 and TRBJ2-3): NAGVMQNPRHLVRRRGQEARLRCSPMKGHSHVYWYRQLPEEGLKFMVYLQKENIIDESGMPKERFSAEFPKEGPSILRIQQVVRGDSAAYFCASSPSSSDTQYFGPGTRLTVL.

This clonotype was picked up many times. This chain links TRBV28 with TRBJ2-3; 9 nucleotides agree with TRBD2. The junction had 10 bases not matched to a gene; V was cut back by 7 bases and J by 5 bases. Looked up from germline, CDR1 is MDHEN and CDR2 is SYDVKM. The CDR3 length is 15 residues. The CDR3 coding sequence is TGTGCCAGCACCCCACGCGGGGGGGCCAGAGATACGCAGTATTTT. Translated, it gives CASTPRGGARDTQYF.

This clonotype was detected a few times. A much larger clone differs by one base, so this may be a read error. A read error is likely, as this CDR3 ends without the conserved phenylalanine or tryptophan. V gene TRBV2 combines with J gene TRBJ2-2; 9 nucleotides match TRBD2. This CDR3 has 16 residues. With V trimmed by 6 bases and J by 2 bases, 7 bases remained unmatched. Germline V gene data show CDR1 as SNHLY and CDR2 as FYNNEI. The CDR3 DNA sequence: TGTGCCAGCAGAGAGGTAGCGGGGGCCAACACCGGGGAGCTGTTTTCT. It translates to CASREVAGANTGELFS.

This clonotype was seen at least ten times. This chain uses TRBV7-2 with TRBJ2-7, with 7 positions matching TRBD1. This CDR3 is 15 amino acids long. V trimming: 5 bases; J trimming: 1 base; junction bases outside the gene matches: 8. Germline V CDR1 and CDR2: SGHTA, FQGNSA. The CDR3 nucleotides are TGTGCCAGCAGCAACACCGGGACAGTATCCTACGAGCAGTACTTC. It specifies CASSNTGTVSYEQYF.

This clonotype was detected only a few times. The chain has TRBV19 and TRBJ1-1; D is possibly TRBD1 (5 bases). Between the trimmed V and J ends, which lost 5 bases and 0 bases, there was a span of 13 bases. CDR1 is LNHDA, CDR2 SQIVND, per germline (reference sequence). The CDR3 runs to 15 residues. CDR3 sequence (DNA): TGTGCCAGTAGTGCGGACACCCTGATGAACACTGAAGCTTTCTTT. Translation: CASSADTLMNTEAFF.

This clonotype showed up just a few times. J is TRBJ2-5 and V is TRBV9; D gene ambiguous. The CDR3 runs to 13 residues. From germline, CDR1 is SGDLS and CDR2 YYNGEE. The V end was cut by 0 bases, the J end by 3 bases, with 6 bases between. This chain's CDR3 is CASSVGREETQYF. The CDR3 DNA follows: TGTGCCAGCAGCGTAGGTAGGGAAGAGACCCAGTACTTC.

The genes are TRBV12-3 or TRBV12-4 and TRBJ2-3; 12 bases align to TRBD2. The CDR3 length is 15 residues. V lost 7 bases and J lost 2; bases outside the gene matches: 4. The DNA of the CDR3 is TGTGCCAGCACCCTAGCGGGGGGGATCACAGATACGCAGTATTTT. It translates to CASTLAGGITDTQYF.

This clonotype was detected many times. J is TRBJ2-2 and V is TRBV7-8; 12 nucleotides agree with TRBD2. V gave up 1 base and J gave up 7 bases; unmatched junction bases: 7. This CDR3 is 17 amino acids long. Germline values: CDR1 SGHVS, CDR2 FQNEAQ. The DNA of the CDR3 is TGTGCCAGCAGCTTAGAGCTAGCGGGGGGGCCTGACGGGGAGCTGTTTTTT. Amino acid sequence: CASSLELAGGPDGELFF.

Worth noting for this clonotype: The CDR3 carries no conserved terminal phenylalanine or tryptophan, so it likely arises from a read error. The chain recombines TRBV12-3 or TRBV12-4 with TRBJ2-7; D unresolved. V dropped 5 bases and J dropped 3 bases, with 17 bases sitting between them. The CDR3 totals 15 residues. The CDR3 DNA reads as TGTGCCAGCAGTGCCCCCGAGTCCAAGGACTACGAGCAGTACCTC. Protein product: CASSAPESKDYEQYL.

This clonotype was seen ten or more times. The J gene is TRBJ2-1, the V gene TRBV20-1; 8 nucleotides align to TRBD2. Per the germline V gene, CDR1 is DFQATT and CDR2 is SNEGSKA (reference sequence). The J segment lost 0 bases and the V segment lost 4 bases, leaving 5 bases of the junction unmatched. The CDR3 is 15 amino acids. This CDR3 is CSANYGGVSYNEQFF. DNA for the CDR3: TGCAGTGCTAATTACGGGGGGGTCTCCTACAATGAGCAGTTCTTC.

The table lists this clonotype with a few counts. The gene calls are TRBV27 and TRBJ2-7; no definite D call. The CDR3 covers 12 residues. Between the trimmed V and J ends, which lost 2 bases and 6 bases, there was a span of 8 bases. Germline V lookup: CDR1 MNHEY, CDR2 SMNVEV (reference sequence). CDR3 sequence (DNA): TGTGCCAGCAGTTTAAGCGCCGGCGAGCAGTACTTC. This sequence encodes CASSLSAGEQYF.